This record concerns one TCR beta chain sequence. What this receptor recognizes is not known. No much larger clonotype is one base removed from it; base qualities were not supplied. Donors were healthy HIV-negative adults with no recently reported acute infections or vaccinations. Every donor was a Caucasian adult living in Nashville, Tennessee, USA. Magnetic negative selection was used to enrich CD4+ T cells, after which naive cells were positively selected on CD45RA and the negative fraction became the memory subset. Blood was collected by leukapheresis, and PBMCs were isolated by Ficoll-Histopaque density gradient centrifugation and then cryopreserved in liquid nitrogen vapor phase. Purity and quantity of every magnetically sorted T cell population were checked by analytical flow cytometry. Genomic DNA was isolated from each sorted fraction and quantified by UV absorbance on a Nanodrop 2000c. The entry originates in a study of shared clonotypes between healthy human individuals (dated by TCRdb to about 2020). Background for the entire study: A couple of women and three men aged 18 to 49 years were included in the cohort. For each donor, CD4 naive and CD4 memory were each given three plates, CD8 naive was given two plates, and CD8 memory was given one plate. To estimate repertoire size and how much clonotypes are shared between individuals, the study performed deep sequencing of blood TCR repertoires from about 5 healthy adults. To increase sequencing depth and limit assay-specific biases, different laboratories used diverse techniques to prepare libraries and sequence TCR repertoires. Per donor, leukapheresis produced somewhere between about 0.85 and 10 billion PBMCs.

Using the deep immunoSEQ assay, multiplex PCR amplified TCR CDR3 regions from genomic DNA. Extracted genomic DNA from each cell subset was spread evenly across all wells of several immunoSEQ 96-well plates, with each plate serving as a replicate. For sorted subsets, each replicate PCR was loaded with approximately 0.2 ug genomic DNA, equivalent to roughly 30,000 T cell genomes. Purified libraries were measured with a Qubit 3.0 fluorometer, size-checked on a Bioanalyzer 2100, and measured again with the KAPA Library Quantification kit. Each immunoSEQ 96-well plate was sequenced on its own single-read 150-cycle Illumina NextSeq 550 flow cell. Per the source publication's procedure: Because only junctional sequences without quality scores were contained in the immunoSEQ output, filtering matching that applied to full-length reads could not be performed. To assign V/J genes and CDR3, sequences were annotated against IMGT germline references using PyIR, a Python wrapper for IgBLAST v1.9. Reads with weak V/J assignments (E-value above 1e-6), missing CDR3, stop codons, out-of-frame junctions, or ambiguous translated residues were removed. V3J clonotypes were defined by identical inferred V gene, J gene, and CDR3 amino acid sequence. Percentage overlap between repertoires was computed as shared unique clonotypes divided by the size of the smaller repertoire. RTK rarefaction, the Chao1 estimator, and Recon v2.1 estimates of unobserved clonotypes were used to assess repertoire richness. Generation probabilities for all TCRbeta clonotypes obtained by the gDNA method from several donors were computed using OLGA. The clones in this table, taken by TCRdb from immuneACCESS, are in-frame only. Not every clone is retained; where verified, under half of the shortfall comes from an unresolved V gene, and the cause of the rest is unknown. That table is the source of V, J and clone size, and D and trimming were worked out from the DNA. This sample is represented by 2 million to 2.5 million clones; around 95% of them were singletons. Approximately 0.13% of the sample lies in the top ten.

Here is what the overall study found, with its caveats: Pairwise subsampling led to the expectation that sequencing depth would affect the degree of clonotype sharing among donors. Incomplete sequencing was indicated by rarefaction of sorted-subset datasets, despite the large sequencing depth. Around 5.4% of naive CD4, 3.5% of naive CD8, approximately 2.2% of memory CD4, and over 0.35% of memory CD8 clonotypes were shared across a few donors. Sampling was restricted to blood, and TCR repertoires in tissues likely differ from the TCR repertoires found in blood. Larger estimated clonotype richness was generally found for naive subsets than for memory subsets. Higher generation probabilities were observed for clonotypes shared by all four sorted-subset donors than for non-shared clonotypes. Because the study included a small number of donors, the genetic and exposure-history diversity represented was limited.

Material for sequencing was naive CD4+ T cells sorted from blood. Interpreted using the paper, the cell subset or site label stands for: CD45RA+ positively selected. The clonotype comes from a man aged 18 to 29 in good health.

The DNA sequence is as follows: TGCGCCAGCAGCTTGGAGGGACAGAGCTATCAGCCCCAGCATTTT. This is translated as CASSLEGQSYQPQHF. Here the chain combines TRBV5-1 and TRBJ1-5; 7 of the junction bases match TRBD1. The V end gives up 0 bases and the J end 5 bases, leaving 5 bases in the junction not matched to a gene. The CDR3 sequence holds 15 residues, the cysteine and phenylalanine included. Only CDR3 DNA is held: 45 bases, read in frame from base 1. Based on the germline V gene, the CDR1 and CDR2 sequences are SGHRS and YFSETQ.